The 12 T cell receptor beta chains reported below all come from one sample, sequenced in a study of T-cell memory formation after mild COVID-19. A single record per CDR3 protein comes from TCRdb applying MiXCR to the 5' RACE reads. Of about 350,000 distinct CDR3 sequences in the sample, 25% to 30% were seen once. The sequenced sample consisted of PBMCs or a T cell subset sorted from them (not recorded which). Receptors were obtained from an adult woman who had mild COVID-19 (a few samples of this study predate the infection). Cell type and time point are not known.

This clonotype was found a few times. This rearrangement joins TRBV4-3 to TRBJ2-1; 8 bases line up with TRBD2. CDR1 and CDR2 from the germline V gene are LGHNA and YSLEER. J gave up 10 bases and V 0 bases, and 20 bases lay outside the gene matches. The CDR3 is made up of 19 amino acids. The CDR3 bases are TGCGCCAGCAGCCAAGAGGCCCTCTACAGCGGGAGTAGGGATCGGGAGCAGTTCTTC. This sequence encodes CASSQEALYSGSRDREQFF.

This clonotype showed up just a few times. The J gene is TRBJ2-7, the V gene TRBV9, with TRBD2 matching over 7 bases. Germline V gene sequence: CDR1 SGDLS, CDR2 YYNGEE. The J segment lost 5 bases and the V segment lost 7 bases, leaving 12 bases of the junction unmatched. The CDR3 loop spans 14 amino acids. As DNA, the CDR3 is TGTGCCAGCGGGGAGGGACCTTCAGGGCACGAGCAGTACTTC. It codes for CASGEGPSGHEQYF.

The V gene is TRBV5-1, the J gene TRBJ2-1; 9 positions match TRBD2. CDR3 length: 15 amino acids. Germline V CDR1 and CDR2: SGHRS, YFSETQ. Trimming removed 1 base from V and 8 bases from J; junction bases left unmatched: 7. The CDR3 loop is CASSLPTSGPDEQFF. CDR3 in DNA: TGCGCCAGCAGCTTGCCGACTAGCGGCCCTGATGAGCAGTTCTTC.

This clonotype was detected only once. The junction departs from the called germline gene at one end, perhaps through a read error. V gene TRBV11-3 combines with J gene TRBJ2-7, with a tentative D call TRBD2 (6 bases). Per germline, CDR1 SGHNT and CDR2 YENEEA. The CDR3 spans 12 residues. DNA for the CDR3: TGTGCCAGCAAGGGACTCTCCAACGAGCAGTACTTC. It yields the protein CASKGLSNEQYF.

The rearrangement joins TRBV6-6 to TRBJ1-5; D remains unclear. This CDR3 has 16 amino acids. Per the germline V gene, CDR1 is MNHNY and CDR2 is SVGAGI (reference sequence). The V end was cut by 6 bases, the J end by 1 base, with 16 bases between. CDR3 loop: CASRGGPLDSNQPQHF. In DNA, the CDR3 is TGTGCCAGCAGAGGCGGGCCTCTTGACAGCAATCAGCCCCAGCATTTT.

This clonotype appeared a few times. This chain connects TRBV11-2 to TRBJ2-2; D gene unclear. Trimming stripped 5 bases from V and 5 bases from J, with 9 bases between. The germline V gene has CDR1 SGHAT and CDR2 FQNNGV. This CDR3 is built from 13 residues. Written as DNA, the CDR3 is TGTGCCAGCAGCCTCCAAAGTACCGGGGAGCTGTTTTTT. Encoded protein: CASSLQSTGELFF.

This chain links TRBV6-2 or TRBV6-3 with TRBJ1-5, with D uncertain. The V end lost 5 bases, the J end lost 5 bases, and 7 bases lay between the germline ends. Germline CDR1 is MNHEY and CDR2 is SVGEGT. The CDR3 contains 12 residues. The CDR3 protein is CASSQSYQPQHF. DNA for the CDR3: TGTGCCAGCAGTCAAAGTTATCAGCCCCAGCATTTT.

This clonotype was detected a few times. The gene calls are TRBV7-6 and TRBJ1-5, with D hard to call. CDR1 SGHVS and CDR2 FNYEAQ come from the germline V gene. V was shortened by 0 bases and J by 5 bases, with 5 bases between the two germline ends. This CDR3 comprises 13 residues. The CDR3 region is CASSLAADQPQHF. The CDR3 nucleotides are TGTGCCAGCAGCTTAGCTGCGGATCAGCCCCAGCATTTT.

The J gene is TRBJ2-3, the V gene TRBV29-1; maybe TRBD1 (5 bases). V shed 7 bases and J shed 2 bases, with 16 bases lying between them. Germline V lookup: CDR1 SQVTM, CDR2 ANQGSEA. This CDR3 is built from 14 residues. As DNA, the CDR3 is TGCAGCGCCCTAAGCAGGGCCCTCACAGATACGCAGTATTTT. Residues: CSALSRALTDTQYF.

V gene TRBV5-4 combines with J gene TRBJ2-5; 10 bases align to TRBD1. The CDR3 loop spans 15 amino acids. Germline trimming cut 4 bases from V and 4 bases from J; bases unmatched to any gene: 7. Germline V lookup: CDR1 SGHNT, CDR2 YYREEE (reference sequence). The chain's CDR3 is CASSHIDRGRETQYF. The CDR3, as DNA: TGTGCCAGCAGCCATATTGACAGGGGGCGAGAGACCCAGTACTTC.

The rearrangement uses TRBV24-1 and TRBJ2-3; D gene unclear. This CDR3 has 16 amino acids. The germline V and J ends were trimmed by 7 bases and 0 bases, with 16 bases remaining between them. Germline values: CDR1 KGHDR, CDR2 SFDVKD. DNA for the CDR3: TGTGCCACCAGCCCCGGGCAGGATTCTAGCACAGATACGCAGTATTTT. It specifies CATSPGQDSSTDTQYF.

The genes are TRBV13 and TRBJ2-1; possibly TRBD1 for D (6 bases). CDR1 is PRHDT, CDR2 FYEKMQ, per germline (reference sequence). The CDR3 consists of 14 residues. Trimming took off 0 bases at V and 12 bases at J, with 15 bases between the two ends. The chain's CDR3 is CASSLGYGTGWQFF. In DNA, the CDR3 is TGTGCCAGCAGCTTAGGGTACGGAACAGGGTGGCAGTTCTTC.